The 7 T cell receptor beta chains in this list originate from one sample, sequenced in a study of monozygotic twins with inflammatory bowel disease. TCRdb re-called the 5' RACE reads; one entry per CDR3 protein, DNA not given. The table lists approximately 200,000 distinct CDR3 sequences. The sequenced sample was blood. Source of these receptors: a human donor with ulcerative colitis or Crohn's disease, or a healthy co-twin of an affected twin (not recorded which).

V gene TRBV6-5 combines with J gene TRBJ1-5; TCRdb's D call of TRBD1 is untestable without DNA. In germline, CDR1 is MNHEY, CDR2 SVGAGI. The CDR3 sequence is 18 residues long. The CDR3 spells CASSYSRIGGKAAQPQHF.

The chain joins TRBV6-1 to TRBJ2-2; the TCRdb D gene call, TRBD2, has no DNA to confirm it. This CDR3 contains 15 residues. Germline V gene sequence: CDR1 MNHNS, CDR2 SASEGT. The CDR3 loop is CASNPSGGAGRELFF.

This chain's CDR3 is CASSFSAGGNTEAFF. The chain employs TRBV5-1 and TRBJ1-1. The CDR3 is 15 residues long. From germline, CDR1 is SGHRS and CDR2 YFSETQ.

The rearrangement joins TRBV7-9 to TRBJ1-6; TCRdb outputs TRBD1, but without DNA this stays unchecked. This CDR3 contains 15 residues. The germline gives CDR1 SEHNR, CDR2 FQNEAQ (reference sequence). CDR3: CASSFAGTGPSPLHF.

The chain couples TRBV6-1 to TRBJ1-5. The germline CDR1 and CDR2 sequences are MNHNS and SASEGT. CDR3 length equals 13 residues. CDR3 sequence: CASSDPWRWPQHF.

Here the CDR3 reads CASSREPPHTGELFF. V and J are TRBV18 and TRBJ2-2. The CDR3 is 15 amino acids. Germline V gene sequence: CDR1 KGHSH, CDR2 LQKENI.

The chain joins TRBV12-3 or TRBV12-4 to TRBJ2-1; the D call of TRBD2 rests on TCRdb alone, since no DNA is present to check it. The CDR3 spans 14 residues. CDR3 residues: CASSWLAGGQQQFF.